The clone carrying this TCR beta chain was found a few times. Its matching antigen is unknown. These data originate in a study of cytomegalovirus exposure and HLA in healthy donors. PCR amplification relied on 60 Vbeta primers (plus 13 Jbeta primers). In the original workflow: Around 11 million shared chains were among some 75 million unique TCR beta chains counted in a later analysis. The data were produced by immunoSEQ multiplex PCR, yet TCRdb's version contains in-frame clones alone and is incomplete. The DNA was the basis for D and trimming; V, J and clone size are from that table. The sample yields 100,000 to 150,000 clones, over 15% seen once. There are 15 residues in the CDR3. Germline V gene lookup returns CDR1 SGHNT and CDR2 YYREEE (reference sequence). With V trimmed by 2 bases and J by 6 bases, 6 bases remained unmatched. Study-level points and caveats: The majority of CMV-associated TCR beta chains were reported as apparently HLA-restricted in a later analysis. Common viral pathogens were later found to be apparently linked to several of the most significant clusters.

The receptor comes from a female donor in good health and CMV-seropositive. The chain links TRBV5-4 to TRBJ1-1; 11 bases agree with TRBD1. Sequences were obtained from PBMCs. CDR3 bases: TGTGCCAGCAGCTTCTGGACAGGGGGCCTGCCTGAAGCTTTCTTT. It encodes CASSFWTGGLPEAFF.